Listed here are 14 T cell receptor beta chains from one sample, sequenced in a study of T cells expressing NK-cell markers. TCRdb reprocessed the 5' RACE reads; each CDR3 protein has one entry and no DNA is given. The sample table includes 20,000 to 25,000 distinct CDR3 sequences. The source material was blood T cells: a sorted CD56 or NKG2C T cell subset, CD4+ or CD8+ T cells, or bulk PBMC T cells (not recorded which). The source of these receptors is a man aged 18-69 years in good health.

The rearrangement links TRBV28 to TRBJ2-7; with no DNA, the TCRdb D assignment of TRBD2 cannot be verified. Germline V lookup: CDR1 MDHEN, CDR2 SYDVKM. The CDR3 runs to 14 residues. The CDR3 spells CASRLAGPSYEQYF. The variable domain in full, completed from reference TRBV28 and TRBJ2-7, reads DVKVTQSSRYLVKRTGEKVFLECVQDMDHENMFWYRQDPGLGLRLIYFSYDVKMKEKGDIPEGYSVSREKKERFSLILESASTNQTSMYLCASRLAGPSYEQYFGPGTRLTVT.

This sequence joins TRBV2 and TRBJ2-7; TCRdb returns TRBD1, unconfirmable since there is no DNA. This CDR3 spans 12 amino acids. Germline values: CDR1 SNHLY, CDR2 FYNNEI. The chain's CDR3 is CASGRRVGEQYF.

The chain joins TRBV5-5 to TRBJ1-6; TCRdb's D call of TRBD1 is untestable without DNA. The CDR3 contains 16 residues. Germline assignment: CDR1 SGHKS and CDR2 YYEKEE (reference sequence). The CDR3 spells CASSPLGGLYNSPLHF. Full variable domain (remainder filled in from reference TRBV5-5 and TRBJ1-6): DAGVTQSPTHLIKTRGQQVTLRCSPISGHKSVSWYQQVLGQGPQFIFQYYEKEERGRGNFPDRFSARQFPNYSSELNVNALLLGDSALYLCASSPLGGLYNSPLHFGNGTRLTVT.

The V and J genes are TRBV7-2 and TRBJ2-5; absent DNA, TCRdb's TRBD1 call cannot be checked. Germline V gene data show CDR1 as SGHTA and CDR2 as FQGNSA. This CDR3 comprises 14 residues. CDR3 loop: CASSSDSRPETQYF.

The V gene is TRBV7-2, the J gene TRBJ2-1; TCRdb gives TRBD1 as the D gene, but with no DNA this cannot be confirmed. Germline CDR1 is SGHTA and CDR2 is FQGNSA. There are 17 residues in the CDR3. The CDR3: CASSLPLTGPPKREQFF.

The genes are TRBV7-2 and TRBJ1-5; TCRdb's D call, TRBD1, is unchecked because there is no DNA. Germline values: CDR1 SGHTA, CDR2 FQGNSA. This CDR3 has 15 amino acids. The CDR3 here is CASSLYPGSNQPQHF.

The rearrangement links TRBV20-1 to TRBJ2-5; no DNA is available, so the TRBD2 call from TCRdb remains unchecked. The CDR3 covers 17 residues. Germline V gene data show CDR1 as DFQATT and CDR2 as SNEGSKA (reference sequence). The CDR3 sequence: CSARDLRRQGPQETQYF.

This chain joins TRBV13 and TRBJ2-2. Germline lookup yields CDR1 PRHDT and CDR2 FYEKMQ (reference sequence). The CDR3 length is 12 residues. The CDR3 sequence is CASSFRAGELFF.

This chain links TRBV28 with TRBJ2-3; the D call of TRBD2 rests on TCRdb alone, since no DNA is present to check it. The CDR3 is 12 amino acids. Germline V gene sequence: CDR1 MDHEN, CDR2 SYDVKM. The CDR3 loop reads CATLESTDTQYF.

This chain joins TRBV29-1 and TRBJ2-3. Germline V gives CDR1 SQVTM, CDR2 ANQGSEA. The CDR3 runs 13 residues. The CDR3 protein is CSVGRARTDTQYF.

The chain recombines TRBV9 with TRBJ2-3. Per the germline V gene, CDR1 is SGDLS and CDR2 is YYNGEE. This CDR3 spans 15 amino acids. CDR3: CASSVVAGSTDTQYF.

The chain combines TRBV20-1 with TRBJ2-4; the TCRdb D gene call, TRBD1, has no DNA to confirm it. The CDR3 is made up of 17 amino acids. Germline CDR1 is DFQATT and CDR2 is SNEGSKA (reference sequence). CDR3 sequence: CSALEGQGALAKNIQYF.

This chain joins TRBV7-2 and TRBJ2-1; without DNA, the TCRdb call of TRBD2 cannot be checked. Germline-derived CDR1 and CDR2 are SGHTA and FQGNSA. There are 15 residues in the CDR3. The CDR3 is CASSFRRGGFDEQFF.

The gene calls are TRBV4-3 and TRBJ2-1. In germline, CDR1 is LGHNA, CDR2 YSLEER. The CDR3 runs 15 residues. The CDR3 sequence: CASSQNPAVDGEQFF.